Below are 4 T cell receptor beta chains sequenced from a single sample in a study of T cells in tumors after PD-1 blockade. Clones were read by immunoSEQ multiplex PCR, and TCRdb kept only the in-frame ones, dropping some. The sample holds about 60,000 clones, 74% seen once. Here the sequenced sample was PBMCs, taken after anti-PD-1 treatment. These receptors were obtained from a human donor with basal cell carcinoma.

The chain couples TRBV5-6 to TRBJ1-5; D is perhaps TRBD1 (6 bases). Germline values: CDR1 SGHDT, CDR2 YYEEEE. The CDR3 is 15 residues long. Trimming took off 0 bases at V and 3 bases at J, with 10 bases between the two ends. CDR3 DNA: TGTGCCAGCAGCTTGGGGACAGCTAACAATCAGCCCCAGCATTTT. Encoded protein: CASSLGTANNQPQHF.

CDR3 sequence (DNA): TGTGCCAGCAGGCGGGAGGGGAACACTGAAGCTTTCTTT. Residues: CASRREGNTEAFF. V gene TRBV2 combines with J gene TRBJ1-1; no firm D call. This CDR3 spans 13 amino acids. Per the germline V gene, CDR1 is SNHLY and CDR2 is FYNNEI. V lost 6 bases, J lost 1 base, and 9 bases lay in between.

CDR3 residues: CASRLTSGASYEQYF. DNA of the CDR3: TGTGCCAGCAGGCTAACTAGCGGCGCCTCCTACGAGCAGTACTTC. The gene calls are TRBV6-5 and TRBJ2-7, with 8 nucleotides matching TRBD2. The CDR3 consists of 15 residues. V gave up 6 bases and J gave up 0 bases; unmatched junction bases: 7. The V gene's germline CDR1 is MNHEY and CDR2 SVGAGI.

In its sample, this clone was seen a few times. V and J are TRBV7-9 and TRBJ1-3; 7 bases line up with TRBD1. Per the germline V gene, CDR1 is SEHNR and CDR2 is FQNEAQ (reference sequence). Germline trimming cut 3 bases from V and 3 bases from J; bases unmatched to any gene: 2. This CDR3 has 14 residues. The CDR3 reads CASSFRGDGNTIYF. Here the CDR3 DNA reads TGTGCCAGCAGCTTCAGGGGGGATGGAAACACCATATATTTT.